This TCR beta chain was profiled in a study of cytomegalovirus exposure and HLA in healthy donors. The PCR ran on 60 Vbeta and 13 Jbeta primers. TCRdb's table, derived via immunoSEQ multiplex PCR, lists solely in-frame clones and lacks some. The sample shows roughly 170,000 clones, approximately 81% of them seen only once. V lost 0 bases and J lost 3; bases outside the gene matches: 3. This CDR3 region has 14 residues. From germline, CDR1 is SGHRS and CDR2 YFSETQ. Sequencing was done on a sample of PBMCs. J is TRBJ2-7 and V is TRBV5-1; 7 positions match TRBD2. The origin of this receptor is a man aged 25 to 40 in good health and CMV-seronegative. DNA for the CDR3: TGCGCCAGCAGCTTGGAGGGGACTATCTACGAGCAGTACTTC. This encodes CASSLEGTIYEQYF.